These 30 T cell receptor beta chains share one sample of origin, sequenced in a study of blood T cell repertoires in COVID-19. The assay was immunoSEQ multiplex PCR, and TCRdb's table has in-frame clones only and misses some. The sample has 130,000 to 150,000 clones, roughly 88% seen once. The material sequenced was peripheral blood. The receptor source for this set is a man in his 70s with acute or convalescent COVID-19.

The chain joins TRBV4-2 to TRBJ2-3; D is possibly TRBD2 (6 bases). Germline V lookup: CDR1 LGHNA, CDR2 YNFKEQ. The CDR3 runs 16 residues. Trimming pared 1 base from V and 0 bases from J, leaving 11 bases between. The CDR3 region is CASSQAAGSSTDTQYF. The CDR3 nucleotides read TGTGCCAGCAGCCAAGCGGCGGGGTCTAGCACAGATACGCAGTATTTT.

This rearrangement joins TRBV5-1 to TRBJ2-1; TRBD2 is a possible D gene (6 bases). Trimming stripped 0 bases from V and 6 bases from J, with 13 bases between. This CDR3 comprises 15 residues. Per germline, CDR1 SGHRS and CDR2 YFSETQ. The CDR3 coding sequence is TGCGCCAGCAGCTTGGCCACTAGCTTGGTCAATGAGCAGTTCTTC. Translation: CASSLATSLVNEQFF.

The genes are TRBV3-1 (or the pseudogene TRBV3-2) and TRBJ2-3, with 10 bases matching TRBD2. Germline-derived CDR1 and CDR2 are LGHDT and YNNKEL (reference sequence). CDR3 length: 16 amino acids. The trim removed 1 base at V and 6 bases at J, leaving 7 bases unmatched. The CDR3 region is CASSQGTSGPVDTQYF. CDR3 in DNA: TGTGCCAGCAGCCAAGGGACTAGCGGTCCTGTGGATACGCAGTATTTT.

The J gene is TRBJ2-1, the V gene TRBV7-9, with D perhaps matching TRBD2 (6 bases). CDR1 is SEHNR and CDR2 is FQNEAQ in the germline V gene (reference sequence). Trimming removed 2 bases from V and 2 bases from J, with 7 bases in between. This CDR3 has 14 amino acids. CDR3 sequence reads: CASSLLATYNEQFF. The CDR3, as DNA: TGTGCCAGCAGCTTACTAGCGACCTACAATGAGCAGTTCTTC.

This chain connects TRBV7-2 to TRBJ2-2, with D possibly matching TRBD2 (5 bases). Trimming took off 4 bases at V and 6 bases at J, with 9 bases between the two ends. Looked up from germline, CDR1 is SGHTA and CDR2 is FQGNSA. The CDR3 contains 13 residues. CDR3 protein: CASSWRRSGELFF. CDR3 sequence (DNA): TGTGCCAGCAGCTGGAGGAGGTCCGGGGAGCTGTTTTTT.

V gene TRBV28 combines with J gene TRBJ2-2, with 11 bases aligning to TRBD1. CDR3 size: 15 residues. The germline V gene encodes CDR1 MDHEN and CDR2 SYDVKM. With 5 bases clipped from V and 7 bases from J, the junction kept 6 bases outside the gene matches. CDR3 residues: CASSPPGQGDGELFF. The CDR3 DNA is TGTGCCAGCAGTCCCCCGGGACAGGGGGACGGGGAGCTGTTTTTT.

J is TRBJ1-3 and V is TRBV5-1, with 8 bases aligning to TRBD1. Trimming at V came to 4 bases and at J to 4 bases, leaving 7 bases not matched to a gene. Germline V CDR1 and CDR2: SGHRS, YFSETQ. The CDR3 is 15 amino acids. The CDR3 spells CASSHTGGAGNTIYF. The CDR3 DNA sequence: TGCGCCAGCAGCCACACAGGGGGAGCAGGAAACACCATATATTTT.

The CDR3, as DNA: TGTGCCAGCAGTTACGGGAGGGAGGCCCCCTACGAGCAGTACTTC. It is translated as CASSYGREAPYEQYF. This chain links TRBV6-5 with TRBJ2-7, with 7 bases that match TRBD2. The junction had 6 bases not matched to a gene; V was cut back by 2 bases and J by 2 bases. Germline lookup yields CDR1 MNHEY and CDR2 SVGAGI. This CDR3 spans 15 amino acids.

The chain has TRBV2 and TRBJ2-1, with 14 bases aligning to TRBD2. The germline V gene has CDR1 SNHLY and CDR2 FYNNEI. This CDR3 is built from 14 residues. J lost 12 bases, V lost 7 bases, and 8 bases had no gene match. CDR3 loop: CASKGLAGVLGQFF. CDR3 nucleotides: TGTGCCAGCAAGGGACTAGCGGGAGTTTTGGGGCAGTTCTTC. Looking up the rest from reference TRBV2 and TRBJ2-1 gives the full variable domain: EPEVTQTPSHQVTQMGQEVILRCVPISNHLYFYWYRQILGQKVEFLVSFYNNEISEKSEIFDDQFSVERPDGSNFTLKIRSTKLEDSAMYFCASKGLAGVLGQFFGPGTRLTVL.

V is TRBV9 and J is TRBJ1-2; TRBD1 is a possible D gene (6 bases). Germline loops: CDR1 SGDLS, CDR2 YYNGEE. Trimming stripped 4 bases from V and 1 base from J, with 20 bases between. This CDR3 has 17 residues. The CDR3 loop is CASSRMHRETHNYGYTF. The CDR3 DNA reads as TGTGCCAGCAGCCGCATGCACAGGGAGACCCATAACTATGGCTACACCTTC.

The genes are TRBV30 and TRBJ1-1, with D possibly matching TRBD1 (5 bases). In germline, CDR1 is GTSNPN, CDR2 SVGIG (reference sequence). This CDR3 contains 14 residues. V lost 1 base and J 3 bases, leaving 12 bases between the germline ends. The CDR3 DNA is TGTGCCTGGAGTGGCCGGGGGACGTACACTGAAGCTTTCTTT. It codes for CAWSGRGTYTEAFF. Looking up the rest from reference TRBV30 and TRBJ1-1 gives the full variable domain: SQTIHQWPATLVQPVGSPLSLECTVEGTSNPNLYWYRQAAGRGLQLLFYSVGIGQISSEVPQNLSASRPQDRQFILSSKKLLLSDSGFYLCAWSGRGTYTEAFFGQGTRLTVV.

In DNA form, the CDR3 reads TGTGCCAGCAGTTTCCCGTTAGCTAACTATGGCTACACCTTC. Its translation: CASSFPLANYGYTF. V gene TRBV28 combines with J gene TRBJ1-2; no definite D call. V was trimmed by 3 bases and J by 0 bases, leaving 8 bases between them. The CDR3 is 14 residues long. Germline CDR1 reads MDHEN; CDR2 reads SYDVKM.

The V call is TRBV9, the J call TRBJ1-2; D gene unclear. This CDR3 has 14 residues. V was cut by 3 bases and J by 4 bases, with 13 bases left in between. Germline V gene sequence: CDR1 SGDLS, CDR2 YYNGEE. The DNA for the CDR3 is TGTGCCAGCAGCGCTTCCTCACAGCCCTATGGCTACACCTTC. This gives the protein CASSASSQPYGYTF.

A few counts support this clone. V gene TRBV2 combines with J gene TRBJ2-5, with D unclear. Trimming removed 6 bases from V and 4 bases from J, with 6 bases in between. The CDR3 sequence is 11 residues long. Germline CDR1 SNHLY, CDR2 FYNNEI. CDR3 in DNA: TGTGCCAGCAGCCTAGGAGAGACCCAGTACTTC. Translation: CASSLGETQYF.

CDR3 residues: CASSFDPGNTEAFF. DNA of the CDR3: TGCGCCAGCAGCTTTGATCCCGGGAACACTGAAGCTTTCTTT. This chain joins TRBV5-1 and TRBJ1-1; no firm D call. Germline assignment: CDR1 SGHRS and CDR2 YFSETQ. The V and J ends lost 2 bases and 1 base respectively, with 9 bases between them. The CDR3 spans 14 residues.

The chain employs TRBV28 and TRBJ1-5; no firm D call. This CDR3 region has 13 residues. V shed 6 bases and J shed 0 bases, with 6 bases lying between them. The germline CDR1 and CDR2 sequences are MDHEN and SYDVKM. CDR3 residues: CASSIFSNQPQHF. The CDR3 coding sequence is TGTGCCAGCAGCATTTTTAGCAATCAGCCCCAGCATTTT.

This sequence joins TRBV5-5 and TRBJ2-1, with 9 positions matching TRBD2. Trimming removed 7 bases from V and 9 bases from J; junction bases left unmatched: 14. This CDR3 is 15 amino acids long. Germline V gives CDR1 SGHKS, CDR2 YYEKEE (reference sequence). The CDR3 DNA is TGTGCCAGCGGGCCGGGACTAGCAGGTTTGAGTGAGCAGTTCTTC. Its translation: CASGPGLAGLSEQFF.

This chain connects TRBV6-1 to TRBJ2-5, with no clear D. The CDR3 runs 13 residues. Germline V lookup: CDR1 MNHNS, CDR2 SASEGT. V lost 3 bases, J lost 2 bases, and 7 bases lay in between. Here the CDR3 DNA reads TGTGCCAGCAGTGAGAGAGGACAAGAGACCCAGTACTTC. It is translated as CASSERGQETQYF.

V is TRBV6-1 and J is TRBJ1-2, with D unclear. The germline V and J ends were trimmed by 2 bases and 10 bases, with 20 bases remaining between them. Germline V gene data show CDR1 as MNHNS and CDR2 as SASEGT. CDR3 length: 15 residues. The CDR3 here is CASSESAALPPFYTF. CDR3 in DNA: TGTGCCAGCAGTGAATCGGCGGCCTTACCACCCTTCTACACCTTC.

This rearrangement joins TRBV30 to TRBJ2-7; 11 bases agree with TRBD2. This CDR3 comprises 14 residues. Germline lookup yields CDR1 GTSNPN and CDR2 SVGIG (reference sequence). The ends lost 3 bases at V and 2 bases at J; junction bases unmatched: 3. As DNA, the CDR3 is TGTGCCTGGAGAACTAGCGGGGGCACCTACGAGCAGTACTTC. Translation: CAWRTSGGTYEQYF.

CDR3 residues: CASSESTRFYNEQFF. CDR3 DNA: TGTGCCAGCAGTGAATCGACTAGATTCTACAATGAGCAGTTCTTC. This chain connects TRBV25-1 to TRBJ2-1; TRBD2 might be the D (6 bases). This CDR3 has 15 residues. Germline V gene data show CDR1 as MGHDK and CDR2 as SYGVNS. Trimming took 1 base from V and 3 from J, leaving 10 bases between them.

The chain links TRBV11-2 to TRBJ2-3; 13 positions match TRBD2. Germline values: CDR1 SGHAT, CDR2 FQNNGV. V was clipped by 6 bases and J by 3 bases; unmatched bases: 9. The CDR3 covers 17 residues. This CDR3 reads CASRLGLAGSRTDTQYF. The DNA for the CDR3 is TGTGCCAGCAGATTGGGACTAGCGGGAAGCCGAACAGATACGCAGTATTTT.

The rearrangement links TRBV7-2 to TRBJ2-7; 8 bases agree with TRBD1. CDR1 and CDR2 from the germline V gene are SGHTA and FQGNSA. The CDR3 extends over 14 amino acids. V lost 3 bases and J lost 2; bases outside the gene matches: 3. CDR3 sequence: CASSFRDRTYEQYF. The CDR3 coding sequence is TGTGCCAGCAGCTTCCGGGACAGGACCTACGAGCAGTACTTC.

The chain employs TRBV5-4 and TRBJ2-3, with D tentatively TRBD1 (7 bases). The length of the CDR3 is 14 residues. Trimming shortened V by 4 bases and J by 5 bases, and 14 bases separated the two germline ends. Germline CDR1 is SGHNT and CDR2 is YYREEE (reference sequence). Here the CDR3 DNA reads TGTGCCAGCAGCGACAGACAGGGAGGAGATACGCAGTATTTT. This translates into CASSDRQGGDTQYF.

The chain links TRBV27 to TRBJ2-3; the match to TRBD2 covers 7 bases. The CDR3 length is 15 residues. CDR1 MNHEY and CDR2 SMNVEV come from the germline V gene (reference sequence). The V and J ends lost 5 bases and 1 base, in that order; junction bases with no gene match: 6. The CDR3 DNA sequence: TGTGCCAGCAGTCCAAGCGGGACTGGCACAGATACGCAGTATTTT. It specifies CASSPSGTGTDTQYF.

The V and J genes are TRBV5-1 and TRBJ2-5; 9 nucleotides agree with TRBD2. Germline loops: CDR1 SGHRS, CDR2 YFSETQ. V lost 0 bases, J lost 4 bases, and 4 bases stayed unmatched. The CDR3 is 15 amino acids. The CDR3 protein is CASSLVAGGLETQYF. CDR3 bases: TGCGCCAGCAGCTTGGTGGCGGGGGGGCTAGAGACCCAGTACTTC.

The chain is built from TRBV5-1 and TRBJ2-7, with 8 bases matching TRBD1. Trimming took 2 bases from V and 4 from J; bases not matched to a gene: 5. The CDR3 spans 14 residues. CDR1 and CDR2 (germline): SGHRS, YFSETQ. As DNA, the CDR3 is TGCGCCAGCAGCTTCCGGGACAGGTCATACGAGCAGTACTTC. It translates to CASSFRDRSYEQYF.

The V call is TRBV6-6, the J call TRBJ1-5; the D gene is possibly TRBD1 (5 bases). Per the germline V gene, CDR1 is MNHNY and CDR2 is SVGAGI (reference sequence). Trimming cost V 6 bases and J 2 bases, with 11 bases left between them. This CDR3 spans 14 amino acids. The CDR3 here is CASRAGGGNQPQHF. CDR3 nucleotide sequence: TGTGCCAGCAGGGCGGGGGGGGGCAATCAGCCCCAGCATTTT.

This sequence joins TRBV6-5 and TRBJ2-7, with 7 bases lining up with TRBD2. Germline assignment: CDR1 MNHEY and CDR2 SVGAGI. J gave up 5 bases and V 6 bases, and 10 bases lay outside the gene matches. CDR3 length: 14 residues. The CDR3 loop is CASRVAGARNEQYF. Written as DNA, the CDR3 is TGTGCCAGCAGGGTGGCGGGAGCCCGGAACGAGCAGTACTTC.

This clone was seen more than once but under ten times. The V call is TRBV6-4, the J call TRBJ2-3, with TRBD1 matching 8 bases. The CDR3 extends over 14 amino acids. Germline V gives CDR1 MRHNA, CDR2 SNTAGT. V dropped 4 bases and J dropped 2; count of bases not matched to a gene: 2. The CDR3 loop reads CASSGQGSTDTQYF. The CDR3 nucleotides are TGTGCCAGCAGTGGACAGGGGTCCACAGATACGCAGTATTTT.